These T cell receptor beta chains were read from a single sample in a study of tumor-infiltrating lymphocytes in localized non-small cell lung cancer. Here immunoSEQ multiplex PCR was the method, and the copy in TCRdb shows in-frame clones only, minus some. The data show about 7,400 clones, roughly 80% seen once. The sample was uninvolved lung tissue not adjacent to the tumor. The receptors come from a human donor with non-small cell lung cancer. Both conserved end residues are part of each CDR3. D genes are given only for firm matches. Rows may omit the clone size; those that give it use once, few, many or a size class.

J gene	clone size	D gene	V gene	CDR3 protein	CDR3 DNA
TRBJ1-1	NA	TRBD1	TRBV28	CASRLGQGAQSAFF	TGTGCCAGCCGACTAGGACAGGGGGCTCAGTCAGCTTTCTTT
TRBJ2-7	NA	TRBD2	TRBV19	CASSIEGTSDSYEQYF	TGTGCCAGTAGTATAGAAGGAACTAGCGACTCCTACGAGCAGTACTTC
TRBJ1-6	NA	NA	TRBV5-1	CASSLDLGENNSPLHF	TGCGCCAGCAGCTTGGACCTGGGGGAGAATAATTCACCCCTCCACTTT
TRBJ1-1	NA	NA	TRBV5-6	CASSQQGRDTEAFF	TGTGCCAGCAGCCAGCAGGGAAGGGACACTGAAGCTTTCTTT
TRBJ1-1	once	NA	TRBV29-1	CSGTGHLNTEAFF	TGCAGCGGGACGGGACATTTGAACACTGAAGCTTTCTTT
TRBJ2-3	NA	NA	TRBV6-5	CASSRLGTDTQYF	TGTGCCAGCAGTCGCTTGGGCACAGATACGCAGTATTTT
TRBJ1-3	few	TRBD1	TRBV5-1	CASSLPGTGSGNTIYF	TGCGCCAGCAGCTTGCCCGGGACAGGGTCTGGAAACACCATATATTTT
TRBJ1-1	few	NA	TRBV5-1	CASSLDGANTEAFF	TGCGCCAGCAGCTTGGACGGAGCTAACACTGAAGCTTTCTTT
TRBJ2-5	NA	NA	TRBV25-1	CASTRPGEETQYF	TGTGCCAGCACTAGACCGGGAGAAGAGACCCAGTACTTC
TRBJ1-1	NA	NA	TRBV6-5	CASRRGGSNTEAFF	TGTGCCAGCAGGAGGGGAGGCTCGAACACTGAAGCTTTCTTT
TRBJ1-6	NA	NA	TRBV11-2	CASSRIGNNSPLHF	TGTGCCAGCAGCCGTATAGGCAATAATTCACCCCTCCACTTT
TRBJ2-3	NA	NA	TRBV5-1	CASSPDTDTDTQYF	TGCGCCAGCAGCCCGGACACTGACACAGATACGCAGTATTTT
TRBJ1-6	NA	NA	TRBV2	CASSNPLPPLHF	TGTGCCAGCAGTAACCCTTTGCCACCCCTCCACTTT
TRBJ1-1	NA	NA	TRBV28	CASSRGGRDTEAFF	TGTGCCAGCAGTCGGGGGGGCAGGGACACTGAAGCTTTCTTT
TRBJ2-1	NA	TRBD2	TRBV5-6	CASSPGLAGDSGEQFF	TGTGCCAGCAGCCCGGGACTAGCGGGGGATTCAGGTGAGCAGTTCTTC
TRBJ2-7	NA	TRBD1	TRBV29-1	CSVKGTARTEQYF	TGCAGCGTTAAAGGGACAGCCCGTACCGAGCAGTACTTC
TRBJ1-5	large	NA	TRBV11-2	CASSLSPLRQPQHF	TGTGCCAGCAGCTTATCTCCTCTCCGGCAGCCCCAGCATTTT
TRBJ2-7	NA	NA	TRBV2	CASSGGGRILYEQYF	TGTGCCAGCAGTGGAGGCGGGCGGATTCTCTACGAGCAGTACTTC
TRBJ1-6	once	TRBD1	TRBV6-1	CASNGQGNNSPLHF	TGTGCCAGCAACGGACAGGGGAATAATTCACCCCTCCACTTT
TRBJ1-1	NA	NA	TRBV29-1	CSGLSYQNTEAFF	TGCAGCGGACTATCCTATCAGAACACTGAAGCTTTCTTT
TRBJ2-1	NA	TRBD2	TRBV30	CAWSELSGGYNEQFF	TGTGCCTGGAGTGAACTTAGCGGGGGTTACAATGAGCAGTTCTTC
TRBJ2-5	NA	TRBD1	TRBV6-5	CASSPTGGRETQYF	TGTGCCAGCAGTCCCACAGGGGGCAGGGAGACCCAGTACTTC
TRBJ1-5	NA	NA	TRBV28	CASGRDSNQPQHF	TGTGCCAGCGGCAGGGATAGCAATCAGCCCCAGCATTTT
TRBJ2-2	NA	NA	TRBV7-6	CASSPLTNTGELFF	TGTGCCAGCAGCCCACTCACGAACACCGGGGAGCTGTTTTTT
TRBJ1-1	NA	TRBD1	TRBV14	CASSPRQGGTEAFF	TGTGCCAGCAGCCCTCGACAGGGCGGGACTGAAGCTTTCTTT
TRBJ1-4	few	NA	TRBV9	CASSSRGGYEKLFF	TGTGCCAGCAGCTCCCGGGGGGGGTACGAAAAACTGTTTTTT
TRBJ1-4	NA	NA	TRBV28	CASLLRDGNEKLFF	TGTGCCAGCCTATTGAGGGATGGTAATGAAAAACTGTTTTTT
TRBJ2-3	NA	NA	TRBV7-8	CASSLEGAETDTQYF	TGTGCCAGCAGCTTAGAAGGGGCCGAGACAGATACGCAGTATTTT
TRBJ1-5	NA	TRBD1	TRBV5-1	CASSPRTGRNQPQHF	TGCGCCAGCAGCCCCAGGACAGGGAGAAATCAGCCCCAGCATTTT
TRBJ2-2	few	NA	TRBV2	CASRLGGTEAGELFF	TGTGCCAGCAGGCTGGGAGGGACAGAAGCCGGGGAGCTGTTTTTT
TRBJ1-4	NA	NA	TRBV20-1	CSAIRGFGLFF	TGCAGTGCCATTAGGGGTTTCGGACTGTTTTTT
TRBJ1-4	NA	TRBD1	TRBV6-6	CASSYYGTGANEKLFF	TGTGCCAGCAGTTACTACGGGACAGGGGCTAATGAAAAACTGTTTTTT
TRBJ1-1	NA	NA	TRBV28	CASSLGQIFRAFF	TGTGCCAGCAGCCTCGGGCAGATCTTTAGAGCTTTCTTT
TRBJ1-5	NA	TRBD1	TRBV19	CASSRGQGDQPQHF	TGTGCCAGTAGTAGGGGACAGGGCGATCAGCCCCAGCATTTT
TRBJ2-2	NA	NA	TRBV13	CASSSRGNTGELFF	TGTGCCAGCAGTTCGCGGGGAAACACCGGGGAGCTGTTTTTT
TRBJ2-1	NA	NA	TRBV7-8	CASSFAATLEQFF	TGTGCCAGCAGCTTCGCAGCGACTCTAGAGCAGTTCTTC
TRBJ2-5	NA	TRBD1	TRBV7-3	CASSLTGTGGETQYF	TGTGCCAGCAGCTTAACGGGGACAGGAGGGGAGACCCAGTACTTC
TRBJ2-7	NA	NA	TRBV28	CASSLSPGEQYF	TGTGCCAGCAGTTTATCGCCGGGCGAGCAGTACTTC
TRBJ2-7	NA	NA	TRBV2	CASSEGSLSYEQYF	TGTGCCAGCAGTGAGGGCTCCCTCTCCTACGAGCAGTACTTC
TRBJ2-7	NA	TRBD1	TRBV27	CASSLTGGAGQYF	TGTGCCAGCAGTCTTACAGGGGGCGCTGGGCAGTACTTC
TRBJ2-7	NA	NA	TRBV5-1	CASSLEAGDISYEQYF	TGCGCCAGCAGCCTAGAGGCGGGGGACATCTCCTACGAGCAGTACTTC
TRBJ2-7	once	NA	TRBV6-5	CASSYSLQGGYEQYF	TGTGCCAGCAGTTACTCACTACAGGGTGGGTACGAGCAGTACTTC
TRBJ2-3	few	NA	TRBV6-5	CASSYASTDTQYF	TGTGCCAGCAGCTACGCCAGCACAGATACGCAGTATTTT
TRBJ2-1	NA	NA	TRBV7-2	CASSSRDGSYNEQFF	TGTGCCAGCAGCTCCCGGGACGGCTCCTACAATGAGCAGTTCTTC
TRBJ2-7	NA	NA	TRBV27	CASSPSSVSYEQYF	TGTGCCAGCAGTCCTTCAAGCGTCTCCTACGAGCAGTACTTC
TRBJ2-2	NA	TRBD2	TRBV6-6	CASRPTGGTNTGELFF	TGTGCCAGCAGACCCACGGGGGGGACCAACACCGGGGAGCTGTTTTTT
TRBJ2-7	NA	TRBD2	TRBV7-2	CASTRRGGGNSYEQYF	TGTGCCAGCACCCGACGGGGGGGCGGTAACTCCTACGAGCAGTACTTC
TRBJ2-3	few	NA	TRBV7-3	CASSLGEAQYF	TGTGCCAGCAGCTTAGGTGAGGCGCAGTATTTT
TRBJ2-7	NA	NA	TRBV6-6	CASSLGADEQYF	TGTGCCAGCAGTTTGGGGGCGGACGAGCAGTACTTC
TRBJ1-5	NA	NA	TRBV6-1	CASSDSPSNQPQHF	TGTGCCAGCAGCGACAGTCCTAGCAATCAGCCCCAGCATTTT
TRBJ2-5	NA	NA	TRBV29-1	CSVDRDSETQYF	TGCAGCGTAGACAGGGACTCAGAGACCCAGTACTTC
TRBJ1-2	once	TRBD1	TRBV6-1	CASRGLNRGGYGYTF	TGTGCCAGCAGGGGACTCAACAGGGGCGGCTATGGCTACACCTTC
TRBJ2-7	NA	NA	TRBV5-1	CASSLVDPGRSEQYF	TGCGCCAGCAGCTTGGTTGACCCTGGGAGGTCCGAGCAGTACTTC
TRBJ2-5	NA	TRBD1	TRBV30	CAWSVRDRGKETQYF	TGTGCCTGGAGTGTACGGGACAGGGGGAAAGAGACCCAGTACTTC
TRBJ1-3	NA	TRBD1	TRBV5-3	CARTRDRGASGNTIYF	TGTGCCAGAACCCGGGACAGGGGAGCCTCTGGAAACACCATATATTTT
TRBJ1-3	NA	TRBD1	TRBV30	CGTDLGTGRNTIYF	TGTGGCACAGATCTGGGGACAGGAAGAAACACCATATATTTT
TRBJ2-2	NA	TRBD2	TRBV5-1	CASSTGTSGLTGELFF	TGCGCCAGCAGCACTGGGACTAGCGGTCTCACCGGGGAGCTGTTTTTT
TRBJ2-3	NA	NA	TRBV30	CAWSRVIIDTQYF	TGTGCCTGGAGTCGGGTTATTATAGATACGCAGTATTTT